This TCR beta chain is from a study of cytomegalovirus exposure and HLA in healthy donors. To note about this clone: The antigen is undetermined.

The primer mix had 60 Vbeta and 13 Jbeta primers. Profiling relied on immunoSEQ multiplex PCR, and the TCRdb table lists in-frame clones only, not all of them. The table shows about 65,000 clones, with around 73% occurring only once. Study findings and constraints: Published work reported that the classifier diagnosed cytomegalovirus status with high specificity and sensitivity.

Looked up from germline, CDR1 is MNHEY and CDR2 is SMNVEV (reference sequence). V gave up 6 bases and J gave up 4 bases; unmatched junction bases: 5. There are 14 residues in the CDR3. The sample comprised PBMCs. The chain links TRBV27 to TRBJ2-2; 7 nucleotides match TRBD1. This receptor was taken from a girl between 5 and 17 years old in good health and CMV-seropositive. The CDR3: CASRTGYGTGELFF. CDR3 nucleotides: TGTGCCAGCAGGACAGGGTATGGCACCGGGGAGCTGTTTTTT.